The following is a TCR beta chain sequence with its context. As yet, its antigen is unknown. The data are from a study of cytomegalovirus exposure and HLA in healthy donors. About the research overall: The 95 to 150 validation repertoires were produced on the same platform as the roughly 720 repertoires of the first cohort. This was reported in a later analysis. Study results and limitations: Rarity characterized most TCR sequences, yet some public TCRs appeared in many donors. Overall, 164 TCR beta chains were annotated as cytomegalovirus-associated.

This CDR3 comprises 16 residues. Germline V gene sequence: CDR1 LNHNV, CDR2 YYDKDF (reference sequence). V dropped 0 bases and J dropped 10; count of bases not matched to a gene: 12. The protocol was immunoSEQ multiplex PCR, while the TCRdb copy is restricted to in-frame clones and leaves out a portion. The table has 150,000 to 200,000 clones, over 85% seen once. V is TRBV15 and J is TRBJ1-1, with TRBD1 matching over 9 bases. The TCR was taken from a woman in her late teens or twenties in good health and CMV-seropositive. Sequenced: PBMCs. The CDR3 sequence is CATSRDSSGTGNTAFF. CDR3 coding DNA: TGTGCCACCAGCAGAGATTCGTCGGGGACAGGGAATACAGCTTTCTTT.